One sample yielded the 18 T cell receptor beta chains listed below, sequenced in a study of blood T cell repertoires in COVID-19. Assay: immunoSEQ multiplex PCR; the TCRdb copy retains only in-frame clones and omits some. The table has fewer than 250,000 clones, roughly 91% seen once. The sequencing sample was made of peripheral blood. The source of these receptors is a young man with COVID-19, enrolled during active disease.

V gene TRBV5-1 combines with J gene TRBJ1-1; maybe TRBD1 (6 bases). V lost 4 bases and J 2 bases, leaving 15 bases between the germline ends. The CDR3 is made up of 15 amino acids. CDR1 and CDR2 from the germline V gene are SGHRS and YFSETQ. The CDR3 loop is CASSPATGLNTEAFF. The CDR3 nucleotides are TGCGCCAGCAGCCCTGCCACAGGGTTAAACACTGAAGCTTTCTTT.

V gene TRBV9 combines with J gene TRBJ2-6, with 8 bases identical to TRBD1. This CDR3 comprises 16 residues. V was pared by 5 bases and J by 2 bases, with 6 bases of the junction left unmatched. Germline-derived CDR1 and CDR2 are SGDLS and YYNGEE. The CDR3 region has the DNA TGTGCCAGCAGTATACAGGGGGAACCTGGGGCCAACGTCCTGACTTTC. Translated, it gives CASSIQGEPGANVLTF.

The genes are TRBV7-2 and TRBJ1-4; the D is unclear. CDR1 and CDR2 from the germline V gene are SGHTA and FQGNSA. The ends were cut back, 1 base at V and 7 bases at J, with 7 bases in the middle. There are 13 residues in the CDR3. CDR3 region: CASSLGPSEKLFF. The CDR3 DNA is TGTGCCAGCAGCTTAGGTCCCAGTGAAAAACTGTTTTTT.

The CDR3 region is CAWSAIQRGGKAFF. CDR3 nucleotide sequence: TGTGCCTGGAGTGCGATCCAGAGGGGGGGAAAAGCTTTCTTT. The J gene is TRBJ1-1, the V gene TRBV30, with D possibly matching TRBD1 (6 bases). V lost 1 base, J lost 9 bases, and 18 bases lay in between. The length of the CDR3 is 14 residues. The germline CDR1 and CDR2 sequences are GTSNPN and SVGIG (reference sequence).

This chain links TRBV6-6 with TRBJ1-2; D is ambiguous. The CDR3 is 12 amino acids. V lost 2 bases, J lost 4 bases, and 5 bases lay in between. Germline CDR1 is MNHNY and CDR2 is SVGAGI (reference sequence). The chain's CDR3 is CASSYLSYGYTF. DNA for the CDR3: TGTGCCAGCAGTTACCTGTCCTATGGCTACACCTTC.

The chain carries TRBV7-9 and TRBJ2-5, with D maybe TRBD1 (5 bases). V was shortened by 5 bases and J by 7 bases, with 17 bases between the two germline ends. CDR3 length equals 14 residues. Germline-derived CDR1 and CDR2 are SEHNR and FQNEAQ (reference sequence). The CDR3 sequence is CASSPLDTGGTQYF. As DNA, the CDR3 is TGTGCCAGCAGCCCCTTGGACACGGGTGGGACCCAGTACTTC.

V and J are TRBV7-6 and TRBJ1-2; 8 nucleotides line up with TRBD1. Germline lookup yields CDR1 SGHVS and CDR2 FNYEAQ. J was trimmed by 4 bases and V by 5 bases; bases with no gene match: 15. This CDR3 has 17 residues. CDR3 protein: CASSPPSPTGGSYGYTF. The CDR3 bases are TGTGCCAGCAGCCCACCCAGCCCCACAGGGGGTAGCTATGGCTACACCTTC.

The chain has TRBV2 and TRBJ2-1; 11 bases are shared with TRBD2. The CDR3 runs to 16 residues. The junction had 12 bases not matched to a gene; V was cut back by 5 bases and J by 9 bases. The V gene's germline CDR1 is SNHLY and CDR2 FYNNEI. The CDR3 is CASSPRIAGGPGEQFF. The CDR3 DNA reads TGTGCCAGCAGTCCGAGAATAGCGGGGGGGCCAGGTGAGCAGTTCTTC. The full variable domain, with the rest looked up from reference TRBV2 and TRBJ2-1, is EPEVTQTPSHQVTQMGQEVILRCVPISNHLYFYWYRQILGQKVEFLVSFYNNEISEKSEIFDDQFSVERPDGSNFTLKIRSTKLEDSAMYFCASSPRIAGGPGEQFFGPGTRLTVL.

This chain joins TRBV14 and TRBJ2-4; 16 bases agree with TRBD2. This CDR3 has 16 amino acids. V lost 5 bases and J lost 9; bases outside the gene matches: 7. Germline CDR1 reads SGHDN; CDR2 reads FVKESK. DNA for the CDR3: TGTGCCAGCAGCGCCCGGGGACTAGCGGGGGGGACCATTCAGTACTTC. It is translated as CASSARGLAGGTIQYF.

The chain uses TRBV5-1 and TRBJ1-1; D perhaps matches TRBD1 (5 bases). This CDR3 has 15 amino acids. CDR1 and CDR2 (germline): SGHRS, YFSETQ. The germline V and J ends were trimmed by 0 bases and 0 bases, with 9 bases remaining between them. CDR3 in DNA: TGCGCCAGCAGCTTGGGGGAGGGGTTGAACACTGAAGCTTTCTTT. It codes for CASSLGEGLNTEAFF.

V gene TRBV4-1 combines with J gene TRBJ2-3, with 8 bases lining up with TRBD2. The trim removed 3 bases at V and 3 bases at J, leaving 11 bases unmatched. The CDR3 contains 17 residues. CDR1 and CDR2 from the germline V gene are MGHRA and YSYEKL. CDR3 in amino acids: CASSHGRGGRGTDTQYF. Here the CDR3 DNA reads TGCGCCAGCAGCCATGGACGGGGGGGCCGGGGGACAGATACGCAGTATTTT.

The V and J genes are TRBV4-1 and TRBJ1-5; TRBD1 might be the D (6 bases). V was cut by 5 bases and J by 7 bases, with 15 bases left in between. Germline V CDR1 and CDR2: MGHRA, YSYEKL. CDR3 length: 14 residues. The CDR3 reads CASSAQGIRQPQHF. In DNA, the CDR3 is TGCGCCAGCAGCGCACAGGGAATACGCCAGCCCCAGCATTTT.

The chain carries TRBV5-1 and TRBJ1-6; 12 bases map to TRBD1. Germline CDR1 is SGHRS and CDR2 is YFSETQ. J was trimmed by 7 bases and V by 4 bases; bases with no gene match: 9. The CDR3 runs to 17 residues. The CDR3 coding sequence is TGCGCCAGCAGCGCTAATGCGGGACAGGGGGCAAATTCACCCCTCCACTTT. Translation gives CASSANAGQGANSPLHF.

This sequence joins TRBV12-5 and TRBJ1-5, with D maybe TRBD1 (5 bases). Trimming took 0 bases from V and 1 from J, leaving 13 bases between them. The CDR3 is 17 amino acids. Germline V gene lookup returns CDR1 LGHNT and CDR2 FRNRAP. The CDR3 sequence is CASGLVVGRVSNQPQHF. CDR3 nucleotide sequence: TGTGCTAGTGGTTTGGTAGTTGGCAGGGTGAGCAATCAGCCCCAGCATTTT. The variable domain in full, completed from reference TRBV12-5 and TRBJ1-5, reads DARVTQTPRHKVTEMGQEVTMRCQPILGHNTVFWYRQTMMQGLELLAYFRNRAPLDDSGMPKDRFSAEMPDATLATLKIQPSEPRDSAVYFCASGLVVGRVSNQPQHFGDGTRLSIL.

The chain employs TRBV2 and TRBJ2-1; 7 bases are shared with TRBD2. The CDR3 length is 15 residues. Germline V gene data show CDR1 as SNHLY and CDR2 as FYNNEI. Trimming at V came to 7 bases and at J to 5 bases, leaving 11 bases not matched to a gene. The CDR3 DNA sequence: TGTGCCAGCAAGCTTGGATGGGGGGGTAACAATGAGCAGTTCTTC. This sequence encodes CASKLGWGGNNEQFF.

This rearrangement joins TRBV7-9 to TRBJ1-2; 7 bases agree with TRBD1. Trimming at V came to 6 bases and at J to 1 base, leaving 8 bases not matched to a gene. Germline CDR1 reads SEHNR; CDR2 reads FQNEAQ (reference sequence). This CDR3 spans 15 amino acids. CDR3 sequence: CASRDYRGHNYGYTF. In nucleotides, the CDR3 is TGTGCCAGCAGGGACTACAGGGGCCATAACTATGGCTACACCTTC.

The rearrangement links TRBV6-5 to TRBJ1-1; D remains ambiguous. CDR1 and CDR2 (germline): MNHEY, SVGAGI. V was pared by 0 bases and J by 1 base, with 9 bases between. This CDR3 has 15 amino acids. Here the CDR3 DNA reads TGTGCCAGCAGTTACTCTGCGGAGGAGAACACTGAAGCTTTCTTT. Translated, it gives CASSYSAEENTEAFF.

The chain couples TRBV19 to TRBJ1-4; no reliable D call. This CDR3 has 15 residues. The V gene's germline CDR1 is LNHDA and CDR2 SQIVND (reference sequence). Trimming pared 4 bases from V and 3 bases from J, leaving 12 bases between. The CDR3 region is CASSTGDGPNEKLFF. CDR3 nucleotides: TGTGCCAGTAGTACCGGGGATGGACCTAATGAAAAACTGTTTTTT.